These T cell receptor beta chains were read from a single sample in a study of Graves' ophthalmopathy and Graves' hyperthyroidism. TCRdb ran MiXCR on the multiplex PCR reads and lists one entry per CDR3 protein. The sample shows around 400,000 distinct CDR3 sequences, around 21% of them seen only once. Sequenced material: peripheral blood. The receptors stem from a woman in her late teens or twenties with stable Graves' hyperthyroidism. Each CDR3 is given with its conserved first and last residue. The D gene is left open where the match is weak. Clone sizes are given selectively: once, few, many, or a class where the clone is expanded.

d_call: NA; j_call: TRBJ2-7; cdr3_length: 16; clone_size: few; v_call: TRBV5-1; cdr3_nt: TGCGCCAGCAGCTTGGGATCGACAGGATTTTCCTACGAGCAGTACTTC; cdr3_aa: CASSLGSTGFSYEQYF
d_call: TRBD1; j_call: TRBJ1-1; cdr3_length: 13; clone_size: many; v_call: TRBV27; cdr3_nt: TGTGCCAGCAGGACAGGGCAGTACACTGAAGCTTTCTTT; cdr3_aa: CASRTGQYTEAFF
d_call: NA; j_call: TRBJ1-5; cdr3_length: 15; clone_size: NA; v_call: TRBV15; cdr3_nt: TGTGCCACCAGCACTCCGACAGTTTCCGATCAGCCCCAGCATTTT; cdr3_aa: CATSTPTVSDQPQHF
d_call: NA; j_call: TRBJ2-1; cdr3_length: 14; clone_size: few; v_call: TRBV19; cdr3_nt: TGTGCCAGTAGTATGGGGGTTCGGGGTATTGAGCAGTTCTTC; cdr3_aa: CASSMGVRGIEQFF
d_call: NA; j_call: TRBJ1-1; cdr3_length: 12; clone_size: NA; v_call: TRBV28; cdr3_nt: TGTGCCAGCAGTCAGTACAGGAGTGAAGCTTTCTTT; cdr3_aa: CASSQYRSEAFF
d_call: NA; j_call: TRBJ1-2; cdr3_length: 12; clone_size: few; v_call: TRBV2; cdr3_nt: TGTGCCAGCAATATCGGAGGATATGGCTACACCTTC; cdr3_aa: CASNIGGYGYTF
d_call: NA; j_call: TRBJ2-5; cdr3_length: 15; clone_size: many; v_call: TRBV5-6; cdr3_nt: TGTGCCAGCAGCTTGCCCAGGAGAGACAAAGAGACCCAGTACTTC; cdr3_aa: CASSLPRRDKETQYF
d_call: TRBD1; j_call: TRBJ2-7; cdr3_length: 12; clone_size: many; v_call: TRBV6-1; cdr3_nt: TGTGCCAGCAGTCGACAGGGGAACGAGCAGTACTTC; cdr3_aa: CASSRQGNEQYF
d_call: TRBD1; j_call: TRBJ1-1; cdr3_length: 13; clone_size: NA; v_call: TRBV12-3/TRBV12-4; cdr3_nt: TGTGCCAGCAGTTATGAGGGGACAGGGAAGACTTTCTTT; cdr3_aa: CASSYEGTGKTFF
d_call: NA; j_call: TRBJ2-7; cdr3_length: 14; clone_size: many; v_call: TRBV28; cdr3_nt: TGTGCCAGCAGTTTAACGGGCCGAACCTACGAGCAGTACTTC; cdr3_aa: CASSLTGRTYEQYF
d_call: NA; j_call: TRBJ2-7; cdr3_length: 13; clone_size: few; v_call: TRBV2; cdr3_nt: TGTGCCAGCAGCAAATCTAAGGGGAGGGAGCAGTACTTC; cdr3_aa: CASSKSKGREQYF
d_call: NA; j_call: TRBJ1-5; cdr3_length: 10; clone_size: NA; v_call: TRBV6-1; cdr3_nt: TGTGCCAGCAGTGCACAGCCCCAGCATTTT; cdr3_aa: CASSAQPQHF
d_call: NA; j_call: TRBJ2-5; cdr3_length: 13; clone_size: NA; v_call: TRBV20-1; cdr3_nt: TGCAGTGCTAGACAGGGAGCCGAAGAGACCCAGTACTTC; cdr3_aa: CSARQGAEETQYF
d_call: NA; j_call: TRBJ1-5; cdr3_length: 16; clone_size: many; v_call: TRBV2; cdr3_nt: TGTGCCAGCAGTGAATTGTTATCAGGGAGCAATCAGCCCCAGCATTTT; cdr3_aa: CASSELLSGSNQPQHF
d_call: NA; j_call: TRBJ1-3; cdr3_length: 19; clone_size: many; v_call: TRBV7-2; cdr3_nt: TGTGCCAGCAGCTTAGCCCCATGGTCTGGCAGGCGCTCTGGAAACACCATATATTTT; cdr3_aa: CASSLAPWSGRRSGNTIYF
d_call: NA; j_call: TRBJ2-5; cdr3_length: 13; clone_size: many; v_call: TRBV29-1; cdr3_nt: TGCAGCGTTGAAGCTAGAAGAGGAGAGACCCAGTACTTC; cdr3_aa: CSVEARRGETQYF
d_call: TRBD2; j_call: TRBJ2-5; cdr3_length: 18; clone_size: many; v_call: TRBV11-2; cdr3_nt: TGTGCCAGCAGCTTAAGGGTTTCGGGGCTAGCGGTCCAAGAGACCCAGTACTTC; cdr3_aa: CASSLRVSGLAVQETQYF
d_call: NA; j_call: TRBJ1-5; cdr3_length: 15; clone_size: many; v_call: TRBV6-2/TRBV6-3; cdr3_nt: TGTGCCAGCAGTTACAGGTTAACGAGCAATCAGCCCCAGCATTTT; cdr3_aa: CASSYRLTSNQPQHF
d_call: NA; j_call: TRBJ1-2; cdr3_length: 13; clone_size: many; v_call: TRBV5-1; cdr3_nt: TGCGCCAGCAGCTTGGGACAGTCCTATGGCTACACCTTC; cdr3_aa: CASSLGQSYGYTF
d_call: NA; j_call: TRBJ1-5; cdr3_length: 13; clone_size: many; v_call: TRBV30; cdr3_nt: TGTGCCTGGAGTGGAGGGCCGAATCAGCCCCAGCATTTT; cdr3_aa: CAWSGGPNQPQHF
d_call: NA; j_call: TRBJ1-5; cdr3_length: 13; clone_size: NA; v_call: TRBV2; cdr3_nt: TGTGCCAGCAGCTACGGGGGCGGGCAGCCCCAGCATTTT; cdr3_aa: CASSYGGGQPQHF
d_call: NA; j_call: TRBJ1-2; cdr3_length: 13; clone_size: NA; v_call: TRBV9; cdr3_nt: TGTGCCAGCAGCGCCGGACAGCTAGATGGCTACACCTTC; cdr3_aa: CASSAGQLDGYTF
d_call: NA; j_call: TRBJ2-5; cdr3_length: 15; clone_size: many; v_call: TRBV7-9; cdr3_nt: TGTGCCAGCAGCTCAGACGGGACCCCCCAAGAGACCCAGTACTTC; cdr3_aa: CASSSDGTPQETQYF
d_call: TRBD1; j_call: TRBJ1-3; cdr3_length: 15; clone_size: many; v_call: TRBV10-3; cdr3_nt: TGTGCCATCAGTGAGTCACAGGGGGCTGGAAACACCATATATTTT; cdr3_aa: CAISESQGAGNTIYF
d_call: NA; j_call: TRBJ1-1; cdr3_length: 14; clone_size: NA; v_call: TRBV6-1; cdr3_nt: TGTGCCAGCAGTGAAGCGGGGGGAAGGGGCCAAGCTTTCTTT; cdr3_aa: CASSEAGGRGQAFF
d_call: NA; j_call: TRBJ2-7; cdr3_length: 16; clone_size: NA; v_call: TRBV27; cdr3_nt: TGTGCCAGCAGTTTATCGATGGGGGGACCTACATACGAGCAGTACTTC; cdr3_aa: CASSLSMGGPTYEQYF
d_call: NA; j_call: TRBJ1-6; cdr3_length: 12; clone_size: once; v_call: TRBV20-1; cdr3_nt: TGCAGTGCTAGTCAACAGGGATCACCCCTCCACTTT; cdr3_aa: CSASQQGSPLHF
d_call: NA; j_call: TRBJ2-7; cdr3_length: 16; clone_size: many; v_call: TRBV2; cdr3_nt: TGTGCCAGCAGCCCTCATCCAACAGGGCTCGTTAGGGAGCAGTACTTC; cdr3_aa: CASSPHPTGLVREQYF
d_call: NA; j_call: TRBJ2-7; cdr3_length: 14; clone_size: NA; v_call: TRBV7-9; cdr3_nt: TGTGCCAGCAGCCCCTTGGACGGGGAGAGCGAGCAGTACTTC; cdr3_aa: CASSPLDGESEQYF
d_call: NA; j_call: TRBJ2-7; cdr3_length: 16; clone_size: NA; v_call: TRBV12-3/TRBV12-4; cdr3_nt: TGTGCCAGCAGTTTCCCACCGTCGGGGACCTCCTACGAGCAGTACTTC; cdr3_aa: CASSFPPSGTSYEQYF
d_call: NA; j_call: TRBJ2-7; cdr3_length: 15; clone_size: many; v_call: TRBV6-1; cdr3_nt: TGTGCCAGCAGTGACGGACAGCGTAGCTCCTACGAGCAGTACTTC; cdr3_aa: CASSDGQRSSYEQYF
d_call: NA; j_call: TRBJ2-7; cdr3_length: 13; clone_size: few; v_call: TRBV6-5; cdr3_nt: TGTGCCAGCAACTCAGGGGAATCCCACGAGCAGTACTTC; cdr3_aa: CASNSGESHEQYF
d_call: NA; j_call: TRBJ1-2; cdr3_length: 14; clone_size: NA; v_call: TRBV6-5; cdr3_nt: TGTGCCAGCAGTTACCTGGGAGGGAACTATGGCTACACCTTC; cdr3_aa: CASSYLGGNYGYTF
d_call: NA; j_call: TRBJ1-2; cdr3_length: 15; clone_size: many; v_call: TRBV27; cdr3_nt: TGTGCCAGCAGTCGCAACGGGAGCCCCGGAGGGGGCTACACCTTC; cdr3_aa: CASSRNGSPGGGYTF
d_call: NA; j_call: TRBJ2-7; cdr3_length: 14; clone_size: NA; v_call: TRBV7-3; cdr3_nt: TGTGCCAGCAGCTTAGGTAACGGCAATTACGAGCAGTACTTC; cdr3_aa: CASSLGNGNYEQYF
d_call: NA; j_call: TRBJ2-7; cdr3_length: 14; clone_size: many; v_call: TRBV5-7; cdr3_nt: TGTGCCAGCAGCACAAGACGGGACGCCTACGAGCAGTACTTC; cdr3_aa: CASSTRRDAYEQYF
d_call: NA; j_call: TRBJ1-6; cdr3_length: 20; clone_size: many; v_call: TRBV20-1; cdr3_nt: TGCAGTGCTAGGCCAGGGCTCCCAACTTCAATGGACTCCTATAATTCACCCCTCCACTTT; cdr3_aa: CSARPGLPTSMDSYNSPLHF
d_call: TRBD2; j_call: TRBJ2-5; cdr3_length: 16; clone_size: few; v_call: TRBV12-3/TRBV12-4; cdr3_nt: TGTGCCAGCAGACTGGGGACTAGAGGACCATTGGAGACCCAGTACTTC; cdr3_aa: CASRLGTRGPLETQYF
d_call: NA; j_call: TRBJ2-7; cdr3_length: 16; clone_size: many; v_call: TRBV18; cdr3_nt: TGTGCCAGCTCACCAGGGACAAGCGGGACCTCCTACGAGCAGTACTTC; cdr3_aa: CASSPGTSGTSYEQYF
d_call: NA; j_call: TRBJ1-2; cdr3_length: 12; clone_size: many; v_call: TRBV28; cdr3_nt: TGTGCCAGCACGGGCACTAACTATGGCTACACCTTC; cdr3_aa: CASTGTNYGYTF
d_call: TRBD1; j_call: TRBJ2-7; cdr3_length: 14; clone_size: NA; v_call: TRBV27; cdr3_nt: TGTGCCAGCAGGTGGACAGGGGGTTCCTACGAGCAGTACTTC; cdr3_aa: CASRWTGGSYEQYF
d_call: TRBD2; j_call: TRBJ2-7; cdr3_length: 15; clone_size: NA; v_call: TRBV28; cdr3_nt: TGTGCCAGCAGAGGCCCGGGCGGGAGGGCAAACGAGCAGTACTTC; cdr3_aa: CASRGPGGRANEQYF
d_call: NA; j_call: TRBJ2-7; cdr3_length: 15; clone_size: NA; v_call: TRBV15; cdr3_nt: TGTGCCACCAGCAGTACGACAGTTAGCTCCTACGAGCAGTACTTC; cdr3_aa: CATSSTTVSSYEQYF
d_call: NA; j_call: TRBJ2-7; cdr3_length: 13; clone_size: many; v_call: TRBV29-1; cdr3_nt: TGCAGCGTTCGCCCGGGAAGCACCTACGAGCAGTACTTC; cdr3_aa: CSVRPGSTYEQYF
d_call: NA; j_call: TRBJ2-7; cdr3_length: 14; clone_size: many; v_call: TRBV9; cdr3_nt: TGTGCCAGCAGCGTAGGGGCAGATTCCTACGAGCAGTACTTC; cdr3_aa: CASSVGADSYEQYF
d_call: NA; j_call: TRBJ1-2; cdr3_length: 15; clone_size: many; v_call: TRBV20-1; cdr3_nt: TGCAGTGCTAGAGAACCCACTACAGGGATCGGTGGCTACACCTTC; cdr3_aa: CSAREPTTGIGGYTF
d_call: NA; j_call: TRBJ2-7; cdr3_length: 13; clone_size: many; v_call: TRBV28; cdr3_nt: TGTGCCAGCACCCTTGACAGCCCCTACGAGCAGTACTTC; cdr3_aa: CASTLDSPYEQYF
d_call: NA; j_call: TRBJ2-2; cdr3_length: 13; clone_size: many; v_call: TRBV27; cdr3_nt: TGTGCCAGCAGTTTGGCCATCACCGGGGAGCTGTTTTTT; cdr3_aa: CASSLAITGELFF
d_call: NA; j_call: TRBJ1-1; cdr3_length: 14; clone_size: few; v_call: TRBV5-1; cdr3_nt: TGCGCCAGCAGCAACGTCAGAATGAACACTGAAGCTTTCTTT; cdr3_aa: CASSNVRMNTEAFF
d_call: NA; j_call: TRBJ1-1; cdr3_length: 14; clone_size: once; v_call: TRBV24-1; cdr3_nt: TGTGCCAGCAGCCGGGCGAGCGGAAACACTGAAGCTTTCTTT; cdr3_aa: CASSRASGNTEAFF
d_call: TRBD1; j_call: TRBJ2-7; cdr3_length: 15; clone_size: many; v_call: TRBV7-2; cdr3_nt: TGTGCCAGCAGCTTAGCGCCCGGACAGGGCTTCGAGCAGTACTTC; cdr3_aa: CASSLAPGQGFEQYF
d_call: NA; j_call: TRBJ2-2; cdr3_length: 17; clone_size: many; v_call: TRBV6-5; cdr3_nt: TGTGCCAGCAGTTACTCCCCCGCTTGGTCCGACACCGGGGAGCTGTTTTTT; cdr3_aa: CASSYSPAWSDTGELFF
d_call: TRBD1; j_call: TRBJ2-5; cdr3_length: 11; clone_size: many; v_call: TRBV6-1; cdr3_nt: TGTGCCAGCTCGACAGGGAAGACCCAGTACTTC; cdr3_aa: CASSTGKTQYF
d_call: NA; j_call: TRBJ2-3; cdr3_length: 17; clone_size: many; v_call: TRBV6-2/TRBV6-3; cdr3_nt: TGTGCCAGCAGTTACTCGCTTTGGGGCAGCCTCACAGATACGCAGTATTTT; cdr3_aa: CASSYSLWGSLTDTQYF
d_call: NA; j_call: TRBJ2-7; cdr3_length: 17; clone_size: once; v_call: TRBV4-1; cdr3_nt: TGCGCCAGCAGCCAAGAAGGTCTGCGGCGGAGCTCCTACGAGCAGTACTTC; cdr3_aa: CASSQEGLRRSSYEQYF